This T cell receptor (beta chain) was sequenced in a study of T cells in tumors and immune-related adverse events (dated by TCRdb to 2020 to 2022). The CDR3 runs 12 amino acids, cysteine and phenylalanine included. Just the 36-base CDR3 DNA is kept, in frame starting at base 1. The germline V gene encodes CDR1 SGHAT and CDR2 FQNNGV. The junction carries 6 bases between V and J, which are trimmed by 2 bases and 6 bases respectively. For this clone: Its specific antigen is unknown. Base quality data are lacking; no much larger clone is found one base away.

The intended sense of this specimen's treatment or condition label: nivolumab (PD-1 blockade) given before sampling. The DNeasy Blood and Tissue Kit was used to extract DNA from formalin-fixed paraffin-embedded specimens. The TCR beta locus was amplified and sequenced using the immunoSEQ assay, from which bulk TCR Vbeta CDR3 data were obtained. Per the source publication's procedure: Non-productive CDR3s, sequences shorter than 7 amino acids, and those not starting with C or ending with F/W were excluded. Only specimens with at least 1000 reads were analysed, and clonotypes were defined at the amino acid level. To compute clonality, Pielou's evenness was subtracted from 1. To equalize library sizes, abundance-weighted random subsampling with replacement was performed 100 times so that 95% confidence intervals could be reported. Repertoire overlap was quantified with the Morisita overlap index, and the top 40 clones per specimen were checked for overlap with the irAE. TCRdb re-hosts the immuneACCESS table, in-frame sequences only. Its copies lack some clones; in the studies checked, an unresolved V gene accounts for under half of them, and the cause for the rest is not known. V and J calls and clone size are as listed in that table; D and trimming were resolved from the DNA. The sample table shows 5,100 or so clones, and less than 70% are seen once. The top ten hold about 5.7% of the sample.

Recombination joined TRBV11-2 with TRBJ2-3; the D gene identity is not certain. This clonotype originated in a female donor with metastatic renal cell carcinoma. The sequencing here drew on gut tissue, taken from a patient treated with anti-PD-1 therapy. The encoded CDR3 is CASSLMGDTQYF. The sequence in DNA is TGTGCCAGCAGCTTAATGGGGGATACGCAGTATTTT.